The present T cell receptor beta chain was sequenced within a study of cytomegalovirus exposure and HLA in healthy donors. Across the whole study: An earlier analysis found fewer than 140 million unique TCR beta sequences from approximately 190 million T cells.

The CDR3 runs 14 residues. Germline V CDR1 and CDR2: SNHLY, FYNNEI. Trimming took off 4 bases at V and 1 base at J, with 10 bases between the two ends. Despite likely unrecorded immune exposures, the donors were nominally healthy at the time of sampling. 60 Vbeta and 13 Jbeta primers were used in PCR. Sequenced by immunoSEQ multiplex PCR; TCRdb stores in-frame clones only, minus some. The sample lists approximately 120,000 clones; 60% to 85% were seen once. The V call is TRBV2, the J call TRBJ1-1, with D possibly TRBD1 on 5 matching bases. The source of this sequence is a female donor in good health and CMV-seronegative. Sequences were obtained from PBMCs. CDR3 DNA: TGTGCCAGCAGTGTAGGGGCCGCGAACACTGAAGCTTTCTTT. This translates into CASSVGAANTEAFF.